The clone carrying this T cell receptor beta chain has more than one count but fewer than ten. The antigen is unknown. Trimming took 7 bases from V and 8 from J; bases not matched to a gene: 9. This CDR3 is 14 amino acids long. This entry belongs to a study of CD8 T cells in ankylosing spondylitis. Study findings and constraints: The study looked at matched synovial fluid samples from ankylosing spondylitis patients. Disease-linked clones were reported to be significantly enriched there. CD8+ by phenotype, disease-linked clones were relatively rare in peripheral blood.

The authors made TCR beta libraries by quantitative 5'-RACE with molecular barcodes. Each CDR3 protein is one row after TCRdb ran MiXCR on the 5' RACE reads. The table records under 450,000 distinct CDR3 sequences, more than 20% of them present only once. Sequencing was done on a sample of blood, either unsorted or a sorted T cell fraction (not recorded which). The chain recombines TRBV12-3 or TRBV12-4 with TRBJ1-4; 8 positions agree with TRBD1. The TCR sequence derives from a male donor with ankylosing spondylitis or in good health (not recorded which). Written as DNA, the CDR3 is TGTGCCAGCAACAAAGGACAGGGTGGGGAAAAACTGTTTTTT. Amino acid sequence: CASNKGQGGEKLFF.